Following are 15 T cell receptor beta chains from one sample sequenced in a study of shared clonotypes between healthy human individuals. Here immunoSEQ multiplex PCR was the method, and the copy in TCRdb shows in-frame clones only, minus some. This sample has 950,000 to 1,100,000 clones, with more than 60% found just once. Material for sequencing was memory CD4+ T cells sorted from blood. The subset: CD45RA-negative fraction. The receptors derive from a man younger than 30 in good health.

This clone was seen only once. The V call is TRBV5-1, the J call TRBJ1-1, with D possibly matching TRBD1 (5 bases). V lost 0 bases, J lost 4 bases, and 13 bases lay in between. The CDR3 is 15 amino acids. CDR1 SGHRS and CDR2 YFSETQ come from the germline V gene. The DNA of the CDR3 is TGCGCCAGCAGCTTGGATCCTCAGGGCGGCACTGAAGCTTTCTTT. Its protein is CASSLDPQGGTEAFF.

The chain couples TRBV29-1 to TRBJ2-1, with 8 bases matching TRBD2. After removal of 4 bases from V and 5 bases from J, the junction contained 13 bases not matched to a gene. This CDR3 is 16 amino acids long. In germline, CDR1 is SQVTM, CDR2 ANQGSEA. The CDR3 DNA reads TGCAGCGTTGCCCTAGGGGGGACTAGGGGCGACAATGAGCAGTTCTTC. The encoded protein is CSVALGGTRGDNEQFF.

On this clone itself: Other DNA sequences in the same sample also yield this CDR3. The CDR3 DNA follows: TGTGCCAGCAGCTTCGGGGGGCTTAACACTGAAGCTTTCTTT. Translating gives CASSFGGLNTEAFF. This chain joins TRBV7-9 and TRBJ1-1; TRBD1 might be the D (6 bases). This CDR3 is built from 14 residues. The germline CDR1 and CDR2 sequences are SEHNR and FQNEAQ (reference sequence). Trimming cost V 3 bases and J 2 bases, with 10 bases left between them.

This clone appeared once. The chain employs TRBV7-9 and TRBJ2-5, with D maybe TRBD2 (5 bases). The V gene's germline CDR1 is SEHNR and CDR2 FQNEAQ (reference sequence). The germline V and J ends were trimmed by 5 bases and 6 bases, with 19 bases remaining between them. The CDR3 is 15 amino acids. The CDR3 bases are TGTGCCAGCAGCCGACCCGAGGGAAGTGGGAAGACCCAGTACTTC. It codes for CASSRPEGSGKTQYF.

The chain is built from TRBV19 and TRBJ2-2, with D hard to call. This CDR3 comprises 15 residues. Germline CDR1 reads LNHDA; CDR2 reads SQIVND (reference sequence). Trimming removed 6 bases at V and 1 base at J, with 12 bases between. CDR3 DNA: TGTGCCAGTAGAGTACGGCAGCTGAACACCGGGGAGCTGTTTTTT. Translation: CASRVRQLNTGELFF.

Points on this clone: This CDR3 is also generated by other DNA sequences in the sample. V is TRBV19 and J is TRBJ1-5; D is perhaps TRBD1 (5 bases). In germline, CDR1 is LNHDA, CDR2 SQIVND (reference sequence). The CDR3 has 14 amino acids. Trimming pared 4 bases from V and 1 base from J, leaving 8 bases between. The CDR3 DNA is TGTGCCAGTAGTACCACAGGAAGCAATCAGCCCCAGCATTTT. Protein product: CASSTTGSNQPQHF.

The chain recombines TRBV18 with TRBJ1-1; 8 bases are shared with TRBD1. CDR1 and CDR2 from the germline V gene are KGHSH and LQKENI. This CDR3 has 18 amino acids. Trimming at V came to 2 bases and at J to 1 base, leaving 12 bases not matched to a gene. In nucleotides, the CDR3 is TGTGCCAGCTCACCAACTCAAATTAATACAGGGGGGAACACTGAAGCTTTCTTT. Translated: CASSPTQINTGGNTEAFF.

The chain couples TRBV19 to TRBJ1-3; D is unclear. Trimming took off 7 bases at V and 3 bases at J, with 16 bases between the two ends. Looked up from germline, CDR1 is LNHDA and CDR2 is SQIVND (reference sequence). The CDR3 has 15 amino acids. The CDR3 loop is CASTSGREGGNTIYF. The CDR3 DNA is TGTGCCAGTACCTCTGGACGAGAAGGTGGAAACACCATATATTTT.

This clone was observed a few times. The chain has TRBV9 and TRBJ2-7, with D tentatively TRBD2 (6 bases). Trimming left V 2 bases short and J 0 bases short, with 12 bases between. The CDR3 sequence is 15 residues long. Germline V gives CDR1 SGDLS, CDR2 YYNGEE. The CDR3 nucleotides are TGTGCCAGCAGCGTCCAGGCGGACTACTCCTACGAGCAGTACTTC. Encoded protein: CASSVQADYSYEQYF.

The chain links TRBV19 to TRBJ2-7; 9 positions agree with TRBD2. Trimming removed 7 bases from V and 2 bases from J; junction bases left unmatched: 9. Germline V gene lookup returns CDR1 LNHDA and CDR2 SQIVND (reference sequence). The CDR3 length is 15 residues. In nucleotides, the CDR3 is TGTGCCAGTAACGGTAGCGGGGGTCCCACCTACGAGCAGTACTTC. Translated: CASNGSGGPTYEQYF.

The chain's CDR3 is CASSFILGQGTHEQYF. The CDR3 coding sequence is TGTGCCAGCAGCTTCATCCTCGGACAGGGTACCCACGAGCAGTACTTC. The chain joins TRBV7-9 to TRBJ2-5; TRBD1 agrees at 8 bases. The DNA matches TRBJ2-7 better at its end, which makes the J call doubtful. This CDR3 is built from 16 residues. Germline loops: CDR1 SEHNR, CDR2 FQNEAQ (reference sequence).

The V call is TRBV28, the J call TRBJ2-2; D not resolved. The germline CDR1 and CDR2 sequences are MDHEN and SYDVKM. The CDR3 has 12 residues. V was trimmed by 5 bases and J by 4 bases, leaving 5 bases between them. The CDR3 region is CASSGSTGELFF. The CDR3 DNA is TGTGCCAGCAGTGGGTCCACCGGGGAGCTGTTTTTT.

This sequence joins TRBV6-1 and TRBJ1-2; D ambiguous. Looked up from germline, CDR1 is MNHNS and CDR2 is SASEGT. The CDR3 covers 15 residues. Trimming pared 6 bases from V and 1 base from J, leaving 15 bases between. CDR3: CASSEKGGFNYGYTF. The DNA for the CDR3 is TGTGCCAGCAGCGAGAAGGGAGGATTTAACTATGGCTACACCTTC.

This chain links TRBV6-5 with TRBJ2-1; maybe TRBD1 (6 bases). The V and J ends lost 2 bases and 8 bases respectively, with 16 bases between them. The CDR3 totals 15 residues. The germline gives CDR1 MNHEY, CDR2 SVGAGI. The chain's CDR3 is CASSYPARGSDEQFF. Here the CDR3 DNA reads TGTGCCAGCAGTTACCCGGCCAGGGGTAGTGATGAGCAGTTCTTC.

The chain carries TRBV2 and TRBJ2-1, with 7 positions matching TRBD1. The CDR3 has 15 residues. Trimming at V came to 6 bases and at J to 8 bases, leaving 13 bases not matched to a gene. CDR1 and CDR2 from the germline V gene are SNHLY and FYNNEI. The CDR3 coding sequence is TGTGCCAGCAGCTCCAGACAGGGCTGGGATTATGAGCAGTTCTTC. It translates to CASSSRQGWDYEQFF.